This T cell receptor beta chain was sequenced in a study of blood T cells in healthy people across ages. Sample-barcoded 5' priming and a J-beta primer mix drove a second PCR of roughly 6 to 12 cycles. MiXCR, applied by TCRdb to the 5' RACE reads, yields one record per CDR3 protein. The data contain over 500,000 distinct CDR3 sequences, about 25% of them singletons. This CDR3 is built from 13 residues. The V gene's germline CDR1 is ENHRY and CDR2 SYGVKD. Researchers isolated at least 6.5 million PBMCs per sample. This sample was shared with a second study, whose subject was T cells of mothers and their children. From that report: Nine systemically healthy Caucasian donors: three mothers, six children.

Sequencing was carried out using blood. The sequence derives from a boy between 2 and 10 years old in good health. This chain connects TRBV10-3 to TRBJ2-5; D is unresolved. The J call may be incorrect, as the DNA end agrees better with TRBJ2-1. This chain's CDR3 is CAISELAYNEQFF. CDR3 in DNA: TGTGCCATCAGTGAGTTGGCCTACAATGAGCAGTTCTTC.